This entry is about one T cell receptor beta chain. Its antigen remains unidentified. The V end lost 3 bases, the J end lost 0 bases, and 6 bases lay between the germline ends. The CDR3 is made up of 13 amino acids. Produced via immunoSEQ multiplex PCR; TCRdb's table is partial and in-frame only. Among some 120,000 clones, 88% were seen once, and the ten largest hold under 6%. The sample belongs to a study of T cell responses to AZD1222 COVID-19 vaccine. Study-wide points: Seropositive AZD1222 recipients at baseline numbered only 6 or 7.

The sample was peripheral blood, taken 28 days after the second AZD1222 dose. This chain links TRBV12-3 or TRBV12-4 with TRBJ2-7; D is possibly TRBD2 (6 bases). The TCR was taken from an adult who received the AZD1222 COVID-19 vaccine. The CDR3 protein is CASSLGGSYEQYF. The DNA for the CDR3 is TGTGCCAGCAGTTTGGGGGGCTCCTACGAGCAGTACTTC.